The clone carrying this T cell receptor beta chain has more than one count but fewer than ten. TCRdb ran MiXCR on the 5' RACE reads and lists one entry per CDR3 protein. The data show about 470,000 distinct CDR3 sequences, 20% to 25% seen once. This entry is derived from a study of identical twins. Separately, the same data were catalogued under a study of T cells expressing NK-cell markers.

The specimen was CD4+ T cells sorted from blood. The clonotype was recovered from a woman between 18 and 29 years old in good health.

The CDR3 loop is CSARQGGGEKLFF. The CDR3 bases are TGCAGTGCTAGACAGGGGGGAGGTGAAAAACTGTTTTTT. The chain uses TRBV20-1 and TRBJ1-4; 7 positions agree with TRBD1. The CDR3 is made up of 13 amino acids. The ends lost 2 bases at V and 7 bases at J; junction bases unmatched: 4. CDR1 is DFQATT, CDR2 SNEGSKA, per germline (reference sequence).